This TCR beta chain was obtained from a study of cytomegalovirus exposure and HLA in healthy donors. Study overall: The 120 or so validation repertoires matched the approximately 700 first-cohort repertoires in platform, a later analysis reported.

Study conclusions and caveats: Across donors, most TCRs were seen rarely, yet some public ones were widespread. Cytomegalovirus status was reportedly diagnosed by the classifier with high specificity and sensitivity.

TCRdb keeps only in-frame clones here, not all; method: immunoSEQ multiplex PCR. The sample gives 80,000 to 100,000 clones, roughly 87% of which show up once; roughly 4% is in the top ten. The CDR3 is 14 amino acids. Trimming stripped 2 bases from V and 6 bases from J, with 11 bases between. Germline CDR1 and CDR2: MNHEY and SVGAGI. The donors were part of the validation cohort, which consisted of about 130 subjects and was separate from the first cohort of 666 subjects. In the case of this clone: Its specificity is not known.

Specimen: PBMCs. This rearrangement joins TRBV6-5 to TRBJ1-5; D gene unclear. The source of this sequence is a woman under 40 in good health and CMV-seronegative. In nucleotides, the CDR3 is TGTGCCAGCAGTTACGGCCAGGCGGGTCAGCCCCAGCATTTT. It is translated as CASSYGQAGQPQHF.